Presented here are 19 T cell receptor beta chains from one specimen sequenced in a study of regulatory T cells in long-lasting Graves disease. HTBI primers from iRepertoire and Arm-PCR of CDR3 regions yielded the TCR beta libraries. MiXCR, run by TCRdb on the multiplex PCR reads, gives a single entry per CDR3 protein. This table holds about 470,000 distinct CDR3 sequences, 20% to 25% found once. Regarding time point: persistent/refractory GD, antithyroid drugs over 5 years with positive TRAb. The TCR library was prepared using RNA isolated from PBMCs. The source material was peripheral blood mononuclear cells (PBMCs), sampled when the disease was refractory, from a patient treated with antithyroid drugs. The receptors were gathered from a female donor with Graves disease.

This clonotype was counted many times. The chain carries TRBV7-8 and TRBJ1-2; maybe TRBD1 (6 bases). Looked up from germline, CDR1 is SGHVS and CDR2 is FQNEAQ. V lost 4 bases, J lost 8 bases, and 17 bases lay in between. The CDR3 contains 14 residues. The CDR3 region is CASSSRRGAGGYTF. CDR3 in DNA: TGTGCCAGCAGCTCTCGCCGGGGGGCGGGAGGCTACACCTTC.

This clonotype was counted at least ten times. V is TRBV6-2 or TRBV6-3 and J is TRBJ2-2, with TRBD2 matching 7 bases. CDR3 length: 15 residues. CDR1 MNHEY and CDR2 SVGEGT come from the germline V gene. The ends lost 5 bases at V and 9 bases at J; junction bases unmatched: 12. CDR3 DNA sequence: TGTGCCAGCAGTCCCAACCCTAGCGGCCGCCGGGAGCTGTTTTTT. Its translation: CASSPNPSGRRELFF.

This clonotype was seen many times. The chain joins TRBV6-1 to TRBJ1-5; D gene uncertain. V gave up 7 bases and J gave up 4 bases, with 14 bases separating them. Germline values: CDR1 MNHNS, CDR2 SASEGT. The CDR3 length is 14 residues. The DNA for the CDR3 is TGTGCCAGCACTGGACTGGGCAGGAATCAGCCCCAGCATTTT. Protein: CASTGLGRNQPQHF.

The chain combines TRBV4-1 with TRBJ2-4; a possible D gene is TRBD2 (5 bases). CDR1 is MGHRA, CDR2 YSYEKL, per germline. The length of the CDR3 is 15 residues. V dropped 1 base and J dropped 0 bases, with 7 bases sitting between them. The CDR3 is CASSQGGLAKNIQYF. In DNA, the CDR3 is TGCGCCAGCAGCCAAGGAGGGTTAGCCAAAAACATTCAGTACTTC.

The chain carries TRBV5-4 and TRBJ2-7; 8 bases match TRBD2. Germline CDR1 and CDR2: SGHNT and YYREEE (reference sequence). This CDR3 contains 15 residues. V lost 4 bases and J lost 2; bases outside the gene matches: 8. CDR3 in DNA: TGTGCCAGCAGCGACCCACTAGCGGCCCCCTACGAGCAGTACTTC. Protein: CASSDPLAAPYEQYF.

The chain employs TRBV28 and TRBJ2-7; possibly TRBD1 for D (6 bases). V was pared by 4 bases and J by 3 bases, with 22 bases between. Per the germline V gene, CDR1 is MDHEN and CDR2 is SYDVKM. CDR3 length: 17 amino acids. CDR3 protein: CASSSTSGARSYYEQYF. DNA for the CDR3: TGTGCCAGCAGTTCGACCTCAGGGGCGCGCTCCTACTACGAGCAGTACTTC.

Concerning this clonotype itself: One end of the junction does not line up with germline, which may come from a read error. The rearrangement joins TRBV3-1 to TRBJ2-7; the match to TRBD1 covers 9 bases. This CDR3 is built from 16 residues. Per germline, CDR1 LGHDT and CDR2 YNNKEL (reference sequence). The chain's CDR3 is CASGQAPGQGYLEQYF. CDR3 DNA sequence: TGTGCCAGCGGCCAAGCTCCGGGACAGGGCTACTTAGAGCAGTACTTC.

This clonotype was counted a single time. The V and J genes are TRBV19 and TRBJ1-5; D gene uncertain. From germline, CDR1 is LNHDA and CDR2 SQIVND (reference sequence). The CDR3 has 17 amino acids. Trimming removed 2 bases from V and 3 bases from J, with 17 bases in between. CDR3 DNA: TGTGCCAGTAGTATACGAGGCCCATGGCGAAACAATCAGCCCCAGCATTTT. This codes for CASSIRGPWRNNQPQHF.

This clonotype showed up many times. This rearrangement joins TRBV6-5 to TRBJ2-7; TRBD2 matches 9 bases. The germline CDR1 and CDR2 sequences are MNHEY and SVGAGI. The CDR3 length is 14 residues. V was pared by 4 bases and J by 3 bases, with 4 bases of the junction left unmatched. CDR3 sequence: CASSSTSGVYEQYF. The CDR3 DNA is TGTGCCAGCAGTTCGACTAGCGGAGTCTACGAGCAGTACTTC.

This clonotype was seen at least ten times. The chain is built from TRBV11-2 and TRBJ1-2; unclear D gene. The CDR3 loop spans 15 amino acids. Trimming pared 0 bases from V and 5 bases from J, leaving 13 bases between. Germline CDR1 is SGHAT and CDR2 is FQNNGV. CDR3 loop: CASSLDQGVPYGYTF. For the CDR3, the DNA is TGTGCCAGCAGCTTAGATCAAGGTGTCCCTTATGGCTACACCTTC.

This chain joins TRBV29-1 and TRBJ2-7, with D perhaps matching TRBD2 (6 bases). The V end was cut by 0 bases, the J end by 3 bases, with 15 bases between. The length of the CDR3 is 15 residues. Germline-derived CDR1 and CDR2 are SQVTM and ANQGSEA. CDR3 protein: CSVEDPTRGYYEQYF. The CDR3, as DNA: TGCAGCGTTGAAGATCCTACACGGGGGTACTACGAGCAGTACTTC.

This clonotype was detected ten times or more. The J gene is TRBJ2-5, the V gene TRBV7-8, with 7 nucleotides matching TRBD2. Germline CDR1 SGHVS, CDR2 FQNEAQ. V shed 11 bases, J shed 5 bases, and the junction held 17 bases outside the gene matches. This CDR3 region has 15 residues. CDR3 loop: CASHRAGALGETQYF. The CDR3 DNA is TGTGCCTCCCATCGGGCGGGAGCCCTTGGTGAGACCCAGTACTTC.

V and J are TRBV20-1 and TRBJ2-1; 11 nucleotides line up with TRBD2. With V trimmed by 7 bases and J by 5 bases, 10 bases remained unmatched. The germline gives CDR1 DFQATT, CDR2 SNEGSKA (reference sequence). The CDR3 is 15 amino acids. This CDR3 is CSGVEGLAANNEQFF. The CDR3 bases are TGCAGTGGCGTTGAGGGACTAGCGGCCAACAATGAGCAGTTCTTC.

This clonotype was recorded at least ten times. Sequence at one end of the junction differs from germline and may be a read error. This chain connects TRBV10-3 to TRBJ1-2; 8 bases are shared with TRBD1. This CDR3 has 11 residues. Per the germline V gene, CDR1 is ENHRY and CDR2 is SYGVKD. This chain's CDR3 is CAISESGDRHF. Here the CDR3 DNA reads TGTGCCATCAGTGAGTCCGGGGACAGGCACTTC.

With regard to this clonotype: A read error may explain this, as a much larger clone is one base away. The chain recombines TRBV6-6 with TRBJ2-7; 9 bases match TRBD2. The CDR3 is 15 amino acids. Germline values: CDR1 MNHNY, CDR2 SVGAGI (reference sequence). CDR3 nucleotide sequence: TGTGCCAGCAGTTACTCGCCTAGCGGGACCTACGAGCAGTGCTTC. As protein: CASSYSPSGTYEQCF.

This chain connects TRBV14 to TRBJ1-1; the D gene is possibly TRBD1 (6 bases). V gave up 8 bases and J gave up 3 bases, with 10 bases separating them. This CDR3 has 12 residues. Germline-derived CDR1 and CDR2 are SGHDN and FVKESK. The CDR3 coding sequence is TGTGCCAGCCTCAGGGGATACACTGAAGCTTTCTTT. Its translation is CASLRGYTEAFF. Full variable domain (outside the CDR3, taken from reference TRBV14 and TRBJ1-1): EAGVTQFPSHSVIEKGQTVTLRCDPISGHDNLYWYRRVMGKEIKFLLHFVKESKQDESGMPNNRFLAERTGGTYSTLKVQPAELEDSGVYFCASLRGYTEAFFGQGTRLTVV.

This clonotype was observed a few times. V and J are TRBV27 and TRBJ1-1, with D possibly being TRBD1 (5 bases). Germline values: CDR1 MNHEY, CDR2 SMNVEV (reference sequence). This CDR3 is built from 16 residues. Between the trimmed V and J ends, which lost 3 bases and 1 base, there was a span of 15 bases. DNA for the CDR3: TGTGCCAGCAGTTTTACCCTGGGACGGCAGAACACTGAAGCTTTCTTT. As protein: CASSFTLGRQNTEAFF.

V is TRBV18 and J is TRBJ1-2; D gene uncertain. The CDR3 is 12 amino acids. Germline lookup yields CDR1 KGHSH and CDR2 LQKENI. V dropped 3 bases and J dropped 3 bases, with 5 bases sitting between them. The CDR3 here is CASSPADYGYTF. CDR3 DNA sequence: TGTGCCAGCTCACCTGCGGACTATGGCTACACCTTC.

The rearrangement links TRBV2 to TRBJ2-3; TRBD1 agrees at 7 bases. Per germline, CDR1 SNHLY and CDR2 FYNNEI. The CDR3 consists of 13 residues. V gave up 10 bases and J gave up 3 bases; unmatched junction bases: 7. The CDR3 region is CATPGQRTDTQYF. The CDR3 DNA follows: TGTGCCACCCCGGGACAGAGGACAGATACGCAGTATTTT.